The TCR beta chain under discussion was sequenced for a study of T cells in Graves' hyperthyroidism and ophthalmopathy. Study-wide findings and caveats: Separating ophthalmopathy from stable hyperthyroidism was achieved by a 13 V-J model. With a median lead of about six months before onset, the model predicted ophthalmopathy.

CDR1 is SGHDT, CDR2 YYEEEE, per germline. The CDR3 loop spans 13 amino acids. Trimming shortened V by 9 bases and J by 0 bases, and 13 bases separated the two germline ends. Amplification targeted TCR beta CDR3 regions from RNA transcripts. TCR CDR3 regions were first amplified by RT-PCR with HTBI primers. Each CDR3 protein gets one entry after TCRdb re-called the multiplex PCR reads with MiXCR. The data contain 250,000 to 300,000 distinct CDR3 sequences, roughly 19% of them seen just once; the ten biggest clones take up under 45%. This clonotype turned up a few times. The antigen is undetermined. Material for sequencing was blood. This sequence originates from a man over 45 with Graves' ophthalmopathy. J is TRBJ2-7 and V is TRBV5-6; D may be TRBD1 (7 bases). The CDR3 sequence: CATLRDSSYEQYF. DNA for the CDR3: TGTGCCACCTTGCGGGACAGCTCCTACGAGCAGTACTTC.